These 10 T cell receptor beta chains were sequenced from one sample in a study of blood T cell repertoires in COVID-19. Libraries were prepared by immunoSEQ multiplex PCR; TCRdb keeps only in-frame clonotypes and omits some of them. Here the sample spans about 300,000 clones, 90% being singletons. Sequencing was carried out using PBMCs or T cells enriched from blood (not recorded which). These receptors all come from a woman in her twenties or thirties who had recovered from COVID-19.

CDR3 nucleotides: TGTGCCAGCAGTTCCGGGACAGTAGAAAACATTCAGTACTTC. Encoded protein: CASSSGTVENIQYF. The genes are TRBV28 and TRBJ2-4; 7 nucleotides agree with TRBD1. The CDR3 runs to 14 residues. V gave up 4 bases and J gave up 5 bases; unmatched junction bases: 5. Germline values: CDR1 MDHEN, CDR2 SYDVKM.

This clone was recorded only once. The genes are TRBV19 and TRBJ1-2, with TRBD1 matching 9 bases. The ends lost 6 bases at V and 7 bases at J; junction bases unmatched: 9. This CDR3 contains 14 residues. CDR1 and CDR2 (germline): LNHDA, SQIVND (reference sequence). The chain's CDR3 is CASSKWDRDLGYTF. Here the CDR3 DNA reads TGTGCCAGTAGCAAGTGGGACAGGGATCTTGGCTACACCTTC.

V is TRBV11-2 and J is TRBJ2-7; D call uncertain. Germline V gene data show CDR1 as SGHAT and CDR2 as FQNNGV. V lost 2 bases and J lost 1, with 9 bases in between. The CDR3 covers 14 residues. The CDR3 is CASSLFESSYEQYF. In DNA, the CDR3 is TGTGCCAGCAGCTTATTCGAGAGTTCCTACGAGCAGTACTTC.

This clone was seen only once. The chain's CDR3 is CASSMAGVGDTQYF. The DNA for the CDR3 is TGTGCCAGTAGTATGGCGGGAGTAGGAGATACGCAGTATTTT. The V call is TRBV19, the J call TRBJ2-3, with 7 positions matching TRBD2. Germline V lookup: CDR1 LNHDA, CDR2 SQIVND (reference sequence). The CDR3 sequence is 14 residues long. The trim removed 3 bases at V and 5 bases at J, leaving 5 bases unmatched.

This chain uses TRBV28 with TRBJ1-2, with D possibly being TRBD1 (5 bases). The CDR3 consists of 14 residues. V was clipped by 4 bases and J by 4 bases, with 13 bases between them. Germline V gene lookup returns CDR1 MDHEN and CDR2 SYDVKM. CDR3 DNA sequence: TGTGCCAGCAGTTCCCCGGGGGGTGGCTATGGCTACACCTTC. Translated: CASSSPGGGYGYTF.

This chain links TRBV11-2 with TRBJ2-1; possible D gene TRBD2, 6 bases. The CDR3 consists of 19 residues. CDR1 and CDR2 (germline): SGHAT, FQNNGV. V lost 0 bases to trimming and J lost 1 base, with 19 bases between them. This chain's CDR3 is CASSLDSGVGDRSYNEQFF. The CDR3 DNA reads TGTGCCAGCAGCTTAGATTCGGGGGTCGGGGACCGGTCCTACAATGAGCAGTTCTTC.

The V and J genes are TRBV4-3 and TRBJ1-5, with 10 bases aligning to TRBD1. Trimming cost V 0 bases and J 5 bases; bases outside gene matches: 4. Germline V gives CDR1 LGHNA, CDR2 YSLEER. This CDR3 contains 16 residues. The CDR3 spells CASSQDWGTGDQPQHF. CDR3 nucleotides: TGCGCCAGCAGCCAAGACTGGGGGACAGGGGATCAGCCCCAGCATTTT.

CDR3 in DNA: TGTGCCAGCAGTTACTTCCCGGCCGGGGGGGAAGCTTTCTTT. It specifies CASSYFPAGGEAFF. V usage is TRBV6-5 and J usage is TRBJ1-1, with a possible D match to TRBD1 (5 bases). Trimming left V 1 base short and J 8 bases short, with 14 bases between. The CDR3 length is 14 residues. Germline CDR1 MNHEY, CDR2 SVGAGI.

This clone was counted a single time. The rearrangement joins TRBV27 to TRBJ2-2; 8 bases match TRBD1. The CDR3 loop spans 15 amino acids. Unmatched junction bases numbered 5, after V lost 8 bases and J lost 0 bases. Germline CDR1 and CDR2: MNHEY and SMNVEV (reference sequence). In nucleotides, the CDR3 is TGTGCCAGCCGGACAGGGCTGGCGAACACCGGGGAGCTGTTTTTT. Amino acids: CASRTGLANTGELFF.

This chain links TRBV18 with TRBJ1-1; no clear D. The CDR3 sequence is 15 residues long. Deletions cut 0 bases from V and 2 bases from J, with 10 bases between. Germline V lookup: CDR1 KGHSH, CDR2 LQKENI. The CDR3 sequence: CASSPPNSQNTEAFF. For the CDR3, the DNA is TGTGCCAGCTCACCACCGAACAGCCAAAACACTGAAGCTTTCTTT.